This T cell receptor beta chain was recorded in a study of T cells in Graves' hyperthyroidism and ophthalmopathy. Diagnoses rested on clinical symptoms, serum thyroxine and TRAb, thyroid ultrasound and orbital computed tomography. Fresh peripheral blood, 8 to 10 ml of it, supplied the PBMCs. General study points: The model made its ophthalmopathy prediction, and onset followed a median around six months later. Also found in blood were most expanded thyroid clonotypes above 0.001.

TCR beta CDR3 regions were amplified from RNA transcripts. HTBI primers were the set used in a first-round RT-PCR of the TCR CDR3. TCRdb used MiXCR to reprocess the multiplex PCR reads, holding one entry per CDR3 protein. The sample consists of about 620,000 distinct CDR3 sequences, around 15% of them appearing once. In this sample, this clonotype turned up many times. Its target is unknown. Between the trimmed V and J ends, which lost 5 bases and 5 bases, there was a span of 15 bases. Germline lookup yields CDR1 SGHTA and CDR2 FQGNSA. CDR3 length: 14 residues. This TCR was recovered from a woman younger than 45 with Graves' hyperthyroidism. This sequence joins TRBV7-2 and TRBJ1-1; D might be TRBD1 (5 bases). Sequences were obtained from blood. The CDR3 reads CASSARQGGTEAFF. The CDR3 DNA reads as TGTGCCAGCAGCGCACGCCAGGGTGGGACTGAAGCTTTCTTT.